A selection of T cell receptor beta chains follows, all from one sample in a study of T cells after posttransplantation cyclophosphamide. Some clones are missing from TCRdb's copy, which holds only in-frame ones; the method was immunoSEQ multiplex PCR. The table shows about 16,000 clones, with about 95% occurring only once. The sample taken for sequencing was naive CD4+ T cells sorted from blood. These receptors came from a woman aged 50 to 60 in good health and a related stem cell transplant donor. Both conserved end residues are part of each CDR3. Fields, in order: V gene, J gene, CDR3 protein.

V gene: TRBV6-1; J gene: TRBJ2-1; CDR3 protein: CASSVNLAAPYNEQFF
V gene: TRBV4-3; J gene: TRBJ2-7; CDR3 protein: CASSQDRGGSGYEQYF
V gene: TRBV29-1; J gene: TRBJ2-7; CDR3 protein: CSVATSAFYEQYF
V gene: TRBV7-9; J gene: .; CDR3 protein: CATLTGESEQYF
V gene: TRBV21-1; J gene: TRBJ1-4; CDR3 protein: CASSKRGSFNEKLFF
V gene: TRBV7-3; J gene: TRBJ2-1; CDR3 protein: CASSPQAGVHNEQFF
V gene: TRBV18; J gene: TRBJ1-1; CDR3 protein: CASSTGGDTEAFF
V gene: TRBV19; J gene: TRBJ1-2; CDR3 protein: CASTPLRQGRNYGYTF
V gene: TRBV19; J gene: TRBJ1-1; CDR3 protein: CASRSTGRTEAFF
V gene: TRBV29-1; J gene: TRBJ1-3; CDR3 protein: CSALPGQGRNTIYF
V gene: TRBV29-1; J gene: TRBJ2-7; CDR3 protein: CSVVSQQGFYEQYF
V gene: TRBV5-1; J gene: TRBJ2-2; CDR3 protein: CASSPWRSSGSPTGELFF
V gene: TRBV28; J gene: TRBJ1-3; CDR3 protein: CASSLLRSGNTIYF
V gene: TRBV10-3; J gene: TRBJ1-1; CDR3 protein: CATRQGLNTEAFF
V gene: TRBV5-1; J gene: TRBJ2-1; CDR3 protein: CASSFLAGDEQFF
V gene: TRBV29-1; J gene: TRBJ1-5; CDR3 protein: CSVGDREQPQHF
V gene: TRBV15; J gene: TRBJ1-5; CDR3 protein: CATRVVGQGGGWGQPQHF
V gene: TRBV6-4; J gene: TRBJ1-6; CDR3 protein: CASSMLGSRSPLHF
V gene: TRBV7-8; J gene: TRBJ1-1; CDR3 protein: CASSSRRGWFTEAFF
V gene: TRBV7-6; J gene: TRBJ2-2; CDR3 protein: CASSLVAGVVTGELFF
V gene: TRBV9; J gene: TRBJ1-2; CDR3 protein: CASSARRGAGYYGYTF
V gene: TRBV30; J gene: TRBJ2-1; CDR3 protein: CAWSWSGPGNEQFF
V gene: TRBV7-2; J gene: TRBJ1-5; CDR3 protein: CASSSQGGGQPQHF
V gene: TRBV5-1; J gene: TRBJ1-1; CDR3 protein: CASSRGGEAFF
V gene: TRBV5-1; J gene: TRBJ2-7; CDR3 protein: CASSLGTGQYEQYF
V gene: TRBV19; J gene: TRBJ2-5; CDR3 protein: CASSGSFQETQYF
V gene: TRBV7-2; J gene: TRBJ2-2; CDR3 protein: CASSSSGDNTGELFF
V gene: TRBV11-2; J gene: TRBJ2-7; CDR3 protein: CASSLGRTSGTPYEQYF
V gene: TRBV5-1; J gene: TRBJ2-2; CDR3 protein: CASSLRGGELFF
V gene: TRBV7-8; J gene: TRBJ2-1; CDR3 protein: CASSSGTPSYNEQFF
V gene: TRBV19; J gene: TRBJ2-1; CDR3 protein: CASSSGFYEQFF
V gene: TRBV5-1; J gene: TRBJ2-1; CDR3 protein: CASSLTPGLAGVVNEQFF
V gene: TRBV9; J gene: TRBJ2-5; CDR3 protein: CASSAGQEETQYF
V gene: TRBV5-4; J gene: TRBJ2-7; CDR3 protein: CASSRGGGAGANGEQYF
V gene: TRBV12-5; J gene: TRBJ2-7; CDR3 protein: CASGLPVSIWEGADTYEQYF
V gene: TRBV5-4; J gene: TRBJ2-2; CDR3 protein: CASSISEAGELFF
V gene: TRBV19; J gene: TRBJ1-4; CDR3 protein: CASSPNAETNEKLFF
V gene: TRBV18; J gene: TRBJ1-4; CDR3 protein: CASSPLRTGAGDEKLFF
V gene: TRBV2; J gene: TRBJ1-3; CDR3 protein: CASSHNGGVMGNTIYF
V gene: TRBV6-5; J gene: TRBJ1-2; CDR3 protein: CASKRLLPFYGYTF
V gene: TRBV25-1; J gene: TRBJ2-5; CDR3 protein: CASSRQQGTQYF
V gene: TRBV19; J gene: TRBJ2-7; CDR3 protein: CASSPPGSYEQYF
V gene: TRBV15; J gene: TRBJ2-7; CDR3 protein: CATSYLGGRPYEQYF
V gene: TRBV7-6; J gene: TRBJ2-2; CDR3 protein: CASSLDLTRGTGELFF
V gene: TRBV5-6; J gene: TRBJ2-3; CDR3 protein: CASSLDSGGGTDTQYF
V gene: TRBV19; J gene: TRBJ1-5; CDR3 protein: CASRETGINQPQHF